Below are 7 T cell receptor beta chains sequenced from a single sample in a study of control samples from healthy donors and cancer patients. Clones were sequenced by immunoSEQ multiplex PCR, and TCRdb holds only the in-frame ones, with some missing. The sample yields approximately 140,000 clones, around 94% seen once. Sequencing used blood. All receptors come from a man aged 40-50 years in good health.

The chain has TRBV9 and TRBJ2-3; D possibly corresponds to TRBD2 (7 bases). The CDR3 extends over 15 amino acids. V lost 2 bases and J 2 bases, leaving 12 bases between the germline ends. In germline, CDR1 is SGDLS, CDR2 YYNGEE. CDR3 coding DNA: TGTGCCAGCAGCGTGAGCGGGACAATCACAGATACGCAGTATTTT. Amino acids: CASSVSGTITDTQYF.

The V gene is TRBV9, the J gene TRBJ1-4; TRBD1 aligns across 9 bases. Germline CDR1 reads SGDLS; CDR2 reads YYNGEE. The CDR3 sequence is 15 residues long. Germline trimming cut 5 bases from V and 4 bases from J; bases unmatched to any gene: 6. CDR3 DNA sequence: TGTGCCAGCAGTCAGGACAGGGGAAATAATGAAAAACTGTTTTTT. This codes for CASSQDRGNNEKLFF.

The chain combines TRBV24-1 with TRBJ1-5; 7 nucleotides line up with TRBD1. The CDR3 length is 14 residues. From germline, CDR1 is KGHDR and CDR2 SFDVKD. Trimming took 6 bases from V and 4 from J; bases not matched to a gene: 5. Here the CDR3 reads CATSKDRANQPQHF. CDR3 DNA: TGTGCCACCAGTAAAGACAGGGCGAATCAGCCCCAGCATTTT.

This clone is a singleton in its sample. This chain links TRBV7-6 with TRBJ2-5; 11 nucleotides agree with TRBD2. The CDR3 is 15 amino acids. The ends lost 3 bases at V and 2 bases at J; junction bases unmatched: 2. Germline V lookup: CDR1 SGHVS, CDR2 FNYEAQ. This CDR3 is CASSLGLAEQETQYF. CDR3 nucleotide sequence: TGTGCCAGCAGCTTGGGACTAGCGGAGCAAGAGACCCAGTACTTC.

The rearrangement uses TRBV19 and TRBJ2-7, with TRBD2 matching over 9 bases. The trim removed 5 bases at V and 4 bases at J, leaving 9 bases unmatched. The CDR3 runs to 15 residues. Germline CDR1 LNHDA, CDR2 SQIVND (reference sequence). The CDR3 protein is CASSQPGLAFYEQYF. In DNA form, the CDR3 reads TGTGCCAGTAGTCAGCCGGGACTAGCTTTTTACGAGCAGTACTTC.

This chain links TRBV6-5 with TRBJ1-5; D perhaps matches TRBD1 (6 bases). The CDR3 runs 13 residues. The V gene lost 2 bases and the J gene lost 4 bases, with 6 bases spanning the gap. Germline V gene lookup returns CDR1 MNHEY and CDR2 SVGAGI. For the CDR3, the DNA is TGTGCCAGCAGTTACAGGGGGAATCAGCCCCAGCATTTT. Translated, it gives CASSYRGNQPQHF.

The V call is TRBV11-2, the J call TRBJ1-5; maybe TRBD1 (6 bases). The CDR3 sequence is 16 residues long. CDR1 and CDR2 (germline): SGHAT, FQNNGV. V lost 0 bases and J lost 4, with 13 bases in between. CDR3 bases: TGTGCCAGCAGCTTAGAGGGGGCTGGGTCAAATCAGCCCCAGCATTTT. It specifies CASSLEGAGSNQPQHF.